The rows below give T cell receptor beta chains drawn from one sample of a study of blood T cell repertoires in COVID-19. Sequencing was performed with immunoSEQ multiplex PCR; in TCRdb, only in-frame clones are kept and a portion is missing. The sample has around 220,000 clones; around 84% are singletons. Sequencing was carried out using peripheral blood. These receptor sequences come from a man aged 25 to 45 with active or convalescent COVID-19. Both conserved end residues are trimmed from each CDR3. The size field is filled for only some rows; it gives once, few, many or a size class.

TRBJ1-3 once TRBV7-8 ASSPAGRILRSGNTIY
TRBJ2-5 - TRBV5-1 ASSSLGTIQETQY
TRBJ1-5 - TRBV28 ASSLYSVRGNQPQH
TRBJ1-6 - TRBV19 ASGGRQARSYNSPLH
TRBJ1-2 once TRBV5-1 ASSWEGTRDYGYT
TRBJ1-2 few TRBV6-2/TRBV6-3 ASRPTGTGVSGYT
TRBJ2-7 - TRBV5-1 ASTLRGTGGASPLLSYEQY
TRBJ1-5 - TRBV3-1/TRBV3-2 ASRYRDRDNQPQH
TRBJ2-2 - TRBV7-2 ASSLVQRGSGELF
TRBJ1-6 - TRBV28 ASSSGQLNNSPLH
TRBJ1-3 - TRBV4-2 ASSQDLGAGNTIY
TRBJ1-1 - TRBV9 ASSGAGFMNTEAF
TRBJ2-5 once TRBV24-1 ATAGRGFTGGGETQY
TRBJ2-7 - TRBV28 ASSSTISYEQY
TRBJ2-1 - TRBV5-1 ASSLDGSSYNEQF
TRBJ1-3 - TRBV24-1 ATNETGGGSGNTIY
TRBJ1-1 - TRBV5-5 ASSLFDSEAF
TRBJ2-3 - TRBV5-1 ASSLSPPTADTQY
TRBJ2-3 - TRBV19 ASRGSTDTQY
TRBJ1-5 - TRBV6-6 ASSWTLNQPQH
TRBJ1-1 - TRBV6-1 ASSEQAGAGEAF
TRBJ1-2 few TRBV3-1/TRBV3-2 ASSQGQNYGYT
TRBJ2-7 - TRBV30 AWSDPPRGLSSYEQY
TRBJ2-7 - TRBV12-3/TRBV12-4 ASSFRPTYEQY
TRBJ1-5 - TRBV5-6 ASSLTGTQPQH
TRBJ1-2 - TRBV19 ASSSQDSGDYGYT
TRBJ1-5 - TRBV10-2 ASSDALGGASQPQH
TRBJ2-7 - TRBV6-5 ASRMGTGGSYEQY
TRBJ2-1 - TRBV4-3 ASSRGVSRGNEQF
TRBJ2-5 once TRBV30 AWSGGGKETQY
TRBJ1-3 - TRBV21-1 ASSTGSGVSGNTIY
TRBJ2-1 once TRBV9 ASSVSGAYSYNEQF
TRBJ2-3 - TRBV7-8 ASSLVAASTDTQY
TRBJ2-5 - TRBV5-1 ASSPFLGLAGVETQY
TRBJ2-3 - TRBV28 ASKTVADTQY
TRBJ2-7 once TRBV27 ASSLGGGAGKLSYEQY
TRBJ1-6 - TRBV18 ASSPIEPANSPLH
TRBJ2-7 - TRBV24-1 ATSDWTGDEQY
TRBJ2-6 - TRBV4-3 ASSQDRLGGGSGANVLT